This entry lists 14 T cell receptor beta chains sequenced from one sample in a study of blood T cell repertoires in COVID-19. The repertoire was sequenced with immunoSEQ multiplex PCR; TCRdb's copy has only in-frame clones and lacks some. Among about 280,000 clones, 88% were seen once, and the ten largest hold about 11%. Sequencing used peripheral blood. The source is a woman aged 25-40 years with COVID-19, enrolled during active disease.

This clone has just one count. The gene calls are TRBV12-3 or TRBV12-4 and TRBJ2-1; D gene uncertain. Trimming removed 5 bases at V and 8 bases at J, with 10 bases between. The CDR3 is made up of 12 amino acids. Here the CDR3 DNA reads TGTGCCAGCAGTCAGATCTTCGATGAGCAGTTCTTC. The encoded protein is CASSQIFDEQFF.

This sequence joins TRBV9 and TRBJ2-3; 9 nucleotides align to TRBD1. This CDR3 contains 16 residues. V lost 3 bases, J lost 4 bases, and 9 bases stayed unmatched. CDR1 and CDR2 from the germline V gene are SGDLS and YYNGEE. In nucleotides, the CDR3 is TGTGCCAGCAGCGCATTAGGACAGGGGATAGCAGATACGCAGTATTTT. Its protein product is CASSALGQGIADTQYF.

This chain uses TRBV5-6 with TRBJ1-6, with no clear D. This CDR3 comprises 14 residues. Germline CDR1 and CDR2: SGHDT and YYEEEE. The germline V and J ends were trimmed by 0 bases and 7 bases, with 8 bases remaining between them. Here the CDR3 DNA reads TGTGCCAGCAGCTTGGCGGCGGGAAATTCACCCCTCCACTTT. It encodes CASSLAAGNSPLHF.

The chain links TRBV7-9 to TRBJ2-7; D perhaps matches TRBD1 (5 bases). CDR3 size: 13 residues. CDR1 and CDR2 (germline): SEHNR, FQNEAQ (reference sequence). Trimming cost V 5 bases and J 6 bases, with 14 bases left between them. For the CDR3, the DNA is TGTGCCAGCAGCCCGGACACCTTCCTCGAGCAGTACTTC. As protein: CASSPDTFLEQYF.

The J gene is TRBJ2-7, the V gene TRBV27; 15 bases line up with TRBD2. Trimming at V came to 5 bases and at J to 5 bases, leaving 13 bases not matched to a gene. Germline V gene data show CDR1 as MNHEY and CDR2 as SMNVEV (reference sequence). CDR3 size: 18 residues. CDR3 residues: CASSTWTSGRGARNEQYF. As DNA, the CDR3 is TGTGCCAGCAGTACCTGGACTAGCGGGAGGGGGGCTCGGAACGAGCAGTACTTC.

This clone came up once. CDR3 nucleotide sequence: TGTGCCAGCAGCCCGACAGGGGGACCCTACGAGCAGTACTTC. This sequence encodes CASSPTGGPYEQYF. V usage is TRBV7-2 and J usage is TRBJ2-7; 9 bases agree with TRBD1. Germline CDR1 SGHTA, CDR2 FQGNSA. This CDR3 contains 14 residues. With V trimmed by 5 bases and J by 2 bases, 4 bases remained unmatched.

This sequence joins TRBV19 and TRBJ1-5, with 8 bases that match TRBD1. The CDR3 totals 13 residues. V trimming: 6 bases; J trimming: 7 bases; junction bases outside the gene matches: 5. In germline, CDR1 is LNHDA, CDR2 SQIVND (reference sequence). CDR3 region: CASSKQGGQPQHF. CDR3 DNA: TGTGCCAGTAGCAAACAGGGGGGCCAGCCCCAGCATTTT.

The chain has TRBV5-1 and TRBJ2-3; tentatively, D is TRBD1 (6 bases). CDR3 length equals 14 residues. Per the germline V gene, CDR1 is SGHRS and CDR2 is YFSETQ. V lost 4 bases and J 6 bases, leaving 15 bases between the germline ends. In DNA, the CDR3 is TGCGCCAGCAGCCCCAGGGACACCGGGGATACGCAGTATTTT. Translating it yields CASSPRDTGDTQYF.

The CDR3 coding sequence is TGTGCCAGCAGCCAAGATTCGAGAGTTCAAGAGACCCAGTACTTC. Protein product: CASSQDSRVQETQYF. V and J are TRBV3-1 (or the pseudogene TRBV3-2) and TRBJ2-5; D gene ambiguous. CDR3 length: 15 residues. Trimming removed 0 bases at V and 2 bases at J, with 10 bases between. Germline assignment: CDR1 LGHDT and CDR2 YNNKEL (reference sequence).

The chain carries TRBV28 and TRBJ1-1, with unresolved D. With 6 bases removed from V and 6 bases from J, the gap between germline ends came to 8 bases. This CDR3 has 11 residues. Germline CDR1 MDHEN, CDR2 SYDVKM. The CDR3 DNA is TGTGCCAGCAGCGGGTTCCCTGAAGCTTTCTTT. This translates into CASSGFPEAFF.

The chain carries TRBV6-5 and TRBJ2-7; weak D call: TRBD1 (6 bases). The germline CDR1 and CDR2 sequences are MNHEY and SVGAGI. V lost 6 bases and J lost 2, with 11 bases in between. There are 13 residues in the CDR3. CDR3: CASRGDNTYEQYF. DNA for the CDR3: TGTGCCAGCAGAGGGGACAACACCTACGAGCAGTACTTC.

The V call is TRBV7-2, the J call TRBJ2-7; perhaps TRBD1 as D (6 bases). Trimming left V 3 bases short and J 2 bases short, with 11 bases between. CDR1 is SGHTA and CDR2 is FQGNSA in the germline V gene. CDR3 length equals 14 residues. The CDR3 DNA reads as TGTGCCAGCAGCTTCTCGACAGGTACCTACGAGCAGTACTTC. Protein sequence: CASSFSTGTYEQYF.

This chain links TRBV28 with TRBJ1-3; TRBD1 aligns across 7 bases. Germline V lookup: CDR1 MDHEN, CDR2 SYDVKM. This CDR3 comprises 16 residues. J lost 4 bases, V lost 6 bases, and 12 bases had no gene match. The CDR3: CASSPGVAGGGNTIYF. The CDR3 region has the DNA TGTGCCAGCAGCCCTGGAGTAGCAGGGGGAGGAAACACCATATATTTT.

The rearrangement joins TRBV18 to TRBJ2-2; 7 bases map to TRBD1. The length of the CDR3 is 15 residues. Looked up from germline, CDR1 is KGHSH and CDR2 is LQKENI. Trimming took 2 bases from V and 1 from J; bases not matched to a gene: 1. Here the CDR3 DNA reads TGTGCCAGCTCACCAGGGGACAGGAACACCGGGGAGCTGTTTTTT. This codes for CASSPGDRNTGELFF.